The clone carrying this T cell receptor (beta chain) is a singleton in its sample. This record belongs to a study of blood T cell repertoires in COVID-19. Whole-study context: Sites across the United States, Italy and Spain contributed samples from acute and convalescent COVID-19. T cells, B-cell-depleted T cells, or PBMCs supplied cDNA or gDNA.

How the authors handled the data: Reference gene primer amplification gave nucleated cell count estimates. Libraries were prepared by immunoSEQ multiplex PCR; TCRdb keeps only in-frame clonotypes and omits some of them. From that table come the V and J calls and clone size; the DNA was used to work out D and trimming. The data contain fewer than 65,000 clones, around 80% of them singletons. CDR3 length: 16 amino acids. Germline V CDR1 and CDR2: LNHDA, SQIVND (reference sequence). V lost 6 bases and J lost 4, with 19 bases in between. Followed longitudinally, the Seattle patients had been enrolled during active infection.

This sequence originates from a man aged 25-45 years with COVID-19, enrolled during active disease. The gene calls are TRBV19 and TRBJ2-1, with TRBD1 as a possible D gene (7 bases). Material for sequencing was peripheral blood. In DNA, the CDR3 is TGTGCCAGTAGCAAATCAGCAGGGGGGCAGTACAATGAGCAGTTCTTC. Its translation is CASSKSAGGQYNEQFF.